This TCR beta chain is from a study of T cell responses to AZD1222 COVID-19 vaccine. Study-level findings and limits: The CD4 TCRs associated with vaccination extended across spike and predominated at 160-218 and 743-854.

The repertoire was sequenced with immunoSEQ multiplex PCR; TCRdb's copy has only in-frame clones and lacks some. The sample includes more than 100,000 clones, roughly 91% of them seen just once. Germline assignment: CDR1 SNHLY and CDR2 FYNNEI. The CDR3 length is 15 residues. V dropped 5 bases and J dropped 5; count of bases not matched to a gene: 9. Note on this clone: What it recognizes is unknown.

The source was peripheral blood, collected on day 0 of AZD1222 vaccination. The chain carries TRBV2 and TRBJ1-1; 9 bases line up with TRBD1. The source is an adult in good health. CDR3 amino acids: CASSLRTGVRTEAFF. The CDR3 nucleotides are TGTGCCAGCAGTCTCCGGACAGGGGTACGGACTGAAGCTTTCTTT.